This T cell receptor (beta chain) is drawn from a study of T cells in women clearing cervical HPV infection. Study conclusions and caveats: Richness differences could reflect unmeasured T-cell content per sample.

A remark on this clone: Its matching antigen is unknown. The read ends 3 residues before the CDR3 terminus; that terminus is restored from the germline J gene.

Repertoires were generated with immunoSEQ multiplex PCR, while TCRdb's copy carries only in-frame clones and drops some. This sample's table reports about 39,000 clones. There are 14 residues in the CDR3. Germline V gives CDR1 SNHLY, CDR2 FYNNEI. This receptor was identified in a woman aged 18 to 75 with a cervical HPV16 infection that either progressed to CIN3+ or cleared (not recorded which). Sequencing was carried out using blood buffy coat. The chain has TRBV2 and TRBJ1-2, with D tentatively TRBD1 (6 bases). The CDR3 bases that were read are TGTGCCAGCACTACGGGGGGCAGCTCCTACGAC. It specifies CASTTGGSSYD. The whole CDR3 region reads CASTTGGSSYDYTF.